This TCR beta chain originates from a study of liver allograft versus peripheral blood T cells. Study-level background: Blood and transplanted-liver T cell receptor repertoires from recipients were compared.

A single record per CDR3 protein comes from TCRdb applying MiXCR to the reads. The sample lists several thousand distinct CDR3 sequences, around a sixth occurring once. By sample fraction, this clonotype is medium-sized. Antigen unknown. Whole-study results and caveats: Within liver allografts, T cell receptor repertoires were reportedly different from those in peripheral blood.

The germline V gene encodes CDR1 MNHEY and CDR2 SVGAGI. V shed 2 bases and J shed 4 bases, with 12 bases lying between them. The CDR3 runs to 15 residues. The chain has TRBV6-5 and TRBJ1-3; D ambiguous. The receptor's source is a human patient who had a liver transplant. Some T cells may possibly be graft donor cells. In nucleotides, the CDR3 is TGTGCCAGCAGTTACGGAGCAGCGAGCGGAAACACCATATATTTT. Translating it yields CASSYGAASGNTIYF.